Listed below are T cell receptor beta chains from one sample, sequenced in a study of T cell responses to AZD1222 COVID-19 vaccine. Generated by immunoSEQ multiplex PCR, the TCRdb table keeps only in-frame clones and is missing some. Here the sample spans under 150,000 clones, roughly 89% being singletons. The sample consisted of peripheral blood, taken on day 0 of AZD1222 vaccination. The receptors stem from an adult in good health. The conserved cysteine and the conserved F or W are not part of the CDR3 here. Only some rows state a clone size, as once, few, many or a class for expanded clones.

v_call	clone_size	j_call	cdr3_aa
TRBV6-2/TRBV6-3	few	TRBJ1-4	ASSSYPLDRFNEKLF
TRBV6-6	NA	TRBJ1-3	ASSSPDRLNTIY
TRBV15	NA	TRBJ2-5	ATSREGAGGETQY
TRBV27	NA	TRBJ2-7	ASSPTVEYEQY
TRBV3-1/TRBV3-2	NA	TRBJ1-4	ASSLHEKLF
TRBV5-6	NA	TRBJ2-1	ASSLAYEQF
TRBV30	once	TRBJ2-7	AGGEPEQY
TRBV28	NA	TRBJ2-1	ASSFLMGSYNEQF
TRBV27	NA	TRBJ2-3	ASSFWDTQY
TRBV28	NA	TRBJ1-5	ASSPRVQGIKEQPQH
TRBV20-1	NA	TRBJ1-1	SASPGTGGPTEAF
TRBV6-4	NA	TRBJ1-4	ASRKQDPTNEKLF
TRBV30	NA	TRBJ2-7	AWSNVYEQY
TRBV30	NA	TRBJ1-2	AWKGEGVRYGYT
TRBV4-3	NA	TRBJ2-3	ASSPDAGSADTQY
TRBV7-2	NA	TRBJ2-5	ASSLQGLAYEETQY
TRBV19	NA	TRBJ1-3	ATLDRGNTIY
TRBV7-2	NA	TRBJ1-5	ASSLDGGGNQPQH
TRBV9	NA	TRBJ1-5	ASSVGPGSQPQH
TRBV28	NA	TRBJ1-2	ASSNFWGYT
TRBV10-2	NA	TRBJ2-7	ASRENRVPSEQY
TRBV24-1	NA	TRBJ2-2	ATSAVAGMGELF
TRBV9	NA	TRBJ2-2	ASSVGRARGTGELF